The clone carrying this T cell receptor beta chain was observed a single time. Using immunoSEQ multiplex PCR, the repertoire was profiled, and TCRdb retains in-frame clones only, with some absent. The repertoire holds 9,500 to 15,000 clones, with roughly 80% as singletons. The germline CDR1 and CDR2 sequences are MNHEY and SVGAGI. This CDR3 has 14 amino acids. V gave up 7 bases and J gave up 1 base, with 13 bases separating them. This sample is part of a study of technical replicates of blood from several donors. The TCR comes from a human donor in good health. This chain joins TRBV6-5 and TRBJ1-1, with D tentatively TRBD1 (6 bases). Input material: PBMCs. CDR3 residues: CASNGPGQNTEAFF. CDR3 bases: TGTGCCAGCAACGGACCGGGACAGAACACTGAAGCTTTCTTT.